This TCR beta chain originates from a study of blood T cell repertoires in COVID-19. How the authors handled the data: Amplified reference gene primers provided the basis for estimating nucleated cell counts. The method was immunoSEQ multiplex PCR; TCRdb's version includes in-frame clones alone and lacks a portion of them. That table furnishes V, J and clone size, whereas the DNA furnished D and trimming. The sample has around 330,000 clones, around 89% seen once; the top ten hold around a tenth. The germline gives CDR1 KGHSH, CDR2 LQKENI. This CDR3 contains 13 residues. V was clipped by 3 bases and J by 0 bases, with 4 bases between them.

Input material: PBMCs or T cells enriched from blood (not recorded which). The receptor's source is a woman in her thirties or forties who had recovered from COVID-19. The chain is built from TRBV18 and TRBJ2-3; no definite D call. The DNA for the CDR3 is TGTGCCAGCTCACCCCAAAGCACAGATACGCAGTATTTT. Amino acids: CASSPQSTDTQYF.